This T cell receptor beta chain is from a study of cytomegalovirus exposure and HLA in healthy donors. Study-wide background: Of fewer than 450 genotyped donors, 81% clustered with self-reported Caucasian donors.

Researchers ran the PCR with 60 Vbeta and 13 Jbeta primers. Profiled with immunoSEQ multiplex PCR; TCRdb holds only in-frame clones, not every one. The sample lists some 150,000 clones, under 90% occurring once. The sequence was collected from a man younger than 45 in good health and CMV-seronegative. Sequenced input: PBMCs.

CDR3 protein: CASSRDRASTDTQYF. The DNA for the CDR3 is TGTGCCAGCAGCCGGGACAGAGCTAGCACAGATACGCAGTATTTT. J is TRBJ2-3 and V is TRBV5-8, with 7 positions matching TRBD1. CDR3 length equals 15 residues. Germline V gene lookup returns CDR1 SGHTS and CDR2 YDEGEE. The ends lost 4 bases at V and 0 bases at J; junction bases unmatched: 5.